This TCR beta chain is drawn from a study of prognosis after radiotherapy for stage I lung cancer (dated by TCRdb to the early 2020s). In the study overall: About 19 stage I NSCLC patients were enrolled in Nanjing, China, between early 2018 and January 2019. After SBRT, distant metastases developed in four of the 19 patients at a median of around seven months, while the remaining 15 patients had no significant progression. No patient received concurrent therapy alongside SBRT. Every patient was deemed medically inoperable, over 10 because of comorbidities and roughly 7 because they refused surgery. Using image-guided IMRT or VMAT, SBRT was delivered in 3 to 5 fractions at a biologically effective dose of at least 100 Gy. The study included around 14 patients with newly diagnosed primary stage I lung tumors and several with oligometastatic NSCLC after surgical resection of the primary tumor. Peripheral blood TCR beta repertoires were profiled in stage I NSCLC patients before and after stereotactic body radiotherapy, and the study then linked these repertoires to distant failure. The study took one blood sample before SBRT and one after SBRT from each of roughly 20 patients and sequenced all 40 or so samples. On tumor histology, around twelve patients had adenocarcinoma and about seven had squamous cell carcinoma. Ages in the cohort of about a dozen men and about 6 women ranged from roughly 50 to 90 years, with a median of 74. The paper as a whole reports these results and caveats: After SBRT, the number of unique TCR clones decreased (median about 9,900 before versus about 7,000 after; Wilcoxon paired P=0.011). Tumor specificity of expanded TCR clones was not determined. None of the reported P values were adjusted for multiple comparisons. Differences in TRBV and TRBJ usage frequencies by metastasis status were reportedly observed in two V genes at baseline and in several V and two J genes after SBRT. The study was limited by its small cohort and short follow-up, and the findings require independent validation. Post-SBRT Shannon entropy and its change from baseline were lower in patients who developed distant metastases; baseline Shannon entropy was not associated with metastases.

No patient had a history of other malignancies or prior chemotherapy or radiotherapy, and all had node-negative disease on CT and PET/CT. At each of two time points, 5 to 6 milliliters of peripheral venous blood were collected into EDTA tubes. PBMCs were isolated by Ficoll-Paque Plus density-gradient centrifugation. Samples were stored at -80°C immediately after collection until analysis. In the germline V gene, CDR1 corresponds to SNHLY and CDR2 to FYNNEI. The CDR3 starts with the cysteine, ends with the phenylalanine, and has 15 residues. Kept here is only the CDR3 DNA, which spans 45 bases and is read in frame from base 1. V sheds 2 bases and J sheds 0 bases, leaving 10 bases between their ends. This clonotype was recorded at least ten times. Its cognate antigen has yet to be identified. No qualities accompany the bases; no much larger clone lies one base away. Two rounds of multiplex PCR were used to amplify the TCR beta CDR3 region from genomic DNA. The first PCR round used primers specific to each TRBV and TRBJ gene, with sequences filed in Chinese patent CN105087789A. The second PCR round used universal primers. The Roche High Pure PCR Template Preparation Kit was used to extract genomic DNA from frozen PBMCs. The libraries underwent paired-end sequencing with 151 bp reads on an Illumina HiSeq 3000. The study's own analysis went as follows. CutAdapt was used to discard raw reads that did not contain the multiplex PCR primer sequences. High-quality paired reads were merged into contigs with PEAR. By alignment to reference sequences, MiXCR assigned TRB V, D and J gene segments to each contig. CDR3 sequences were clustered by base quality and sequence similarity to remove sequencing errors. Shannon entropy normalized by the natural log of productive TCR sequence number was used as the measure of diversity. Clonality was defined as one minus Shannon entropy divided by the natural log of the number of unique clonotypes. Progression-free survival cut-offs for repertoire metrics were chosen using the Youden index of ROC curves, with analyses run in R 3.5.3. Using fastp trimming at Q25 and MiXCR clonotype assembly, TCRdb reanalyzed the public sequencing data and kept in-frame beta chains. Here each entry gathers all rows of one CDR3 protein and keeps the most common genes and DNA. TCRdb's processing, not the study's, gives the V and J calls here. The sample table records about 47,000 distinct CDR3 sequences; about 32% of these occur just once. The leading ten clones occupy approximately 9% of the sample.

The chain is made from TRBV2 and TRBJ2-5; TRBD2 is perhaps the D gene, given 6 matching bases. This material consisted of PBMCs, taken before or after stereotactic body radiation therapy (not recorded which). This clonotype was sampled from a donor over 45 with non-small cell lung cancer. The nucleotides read TGTGCCAGCAGTGAACTTGGGAGGAACCAAGAGACCCAGTACTTC. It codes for CASSELGRNQETQYF.